The present entry profiles one TCR beta chain with its context. What it recognizes is unknown. This record belongs to a study of T cell responses to AZD1222 COVID-19 vaccine. V lost 5 bases, J lost 8 bases, and 18 bases lay in between. There are 14 residues in the CDR3. The germline V gene encodes CDR1 SGHVS and CDR2 FQNEAQ. TCRdb keeps only in-frame clones here, not all; method: immunoSEQ multiplex PCR. The sample records 120,000 to 150,000 clones, roughly nine tenths being singletons. Findings and limits, study-wide: Reportedly, nearly half of unique spike TCRs recognized epitopes outside B.1.351/B.1.1.7 mutations. No day 14 peak samples; only post-peak repertoires were characterized. Spike-wide vaccine-associated CD4 TCRs dominated at 160-218 and 743-854. Receipt of two AZD1222 doses was followed by a rise in Spike-specific TCR breadth and depth.

The J gene is TRBJ1-1, the V gene TRBV7-8; D is ambiguous. Material: peripheral blood, obtained 28 days after the second dose of the MenACWY control vaccine. This receptor was identified in an adult who received the MenACWY meningococcal vaccine as a control. CDR3 in amino acids: CASSPSETTAEAFF. DNA for the CDR3: TGTGCCAGCAGCCCATCCGAGACGACGGCGGAAGCTTTCTTT.